A selection of T cell receptor beta chains follows, all from one sample in a study of T-cell reconstitution after alpha-beta-depleted transplantation in children. MiXCR, run by TCRdb on the PCR reads, gives a single entry per CDR3 protein. The table records roughly 300,000 distinct CDR3 sequences, over 9% of them present only once. Here the sequenced sample was PBMCs from the stem cell graft donor, taken from the stem cell graft. All receptors come from a human donor who donated a stem cell graft to a child with acute lymphoblastic leukemia. Both conserved end residues are part of each CDR3. D genes are given only for firm matches. For some rows the clone size is stated as once, few or many, or as a class when expanded; others skip it.

few	TRBV12-3/TRBV12-4	-	TRBJ2-1	CASSPALARGNEQFF	TGTGCCAGCAGTCCCGCACTTGCGAGAGGAAATGAGCAGTTCTTC
few	TRBV20-1	-	TRBJ2-1	CSVAGYNEQFF	TGCAGTGTAGCCGGGTACAATGAGCAGTTCTTC
-	TRBV4-1	-	TRBJ1-2	CASSQGPGGGYTF	TGCGCCAGCAGCCAAGGACCGGGGGGTGGCTACACCTTC
many	TRBV5-1	TRBD1	TRBJ2-3	CASSPGQGADTQYF	TGTGCCAGCAGTCCGGGACAGGGCGCAGATACGCAGTATTTT
few	TRBV10-3	-	TRBJ2-7	CAISEGQGSTYEQYF	TGTGCCATCAGTGAGGGGCAGGGCTCAACCTACGAGCAGTACTTC
few	TRBV5-1	TRBD1	TRBJ1-5	CASTVETGGTYSNQPQHF	TGCGCCAGCACTGTAGAGACAGGGGGCACCTATAGCAATCAGCCCCAGCATTTT
many	TRBV12-3/TRBV12-4	-	TRBJ2-2	CASRRGEFATGELFF	TGTGCCAGCAGGAGAGGCGAGTTCGCAACCGGGGAGCTGTTTTTT
few	TRBV11-2	-	TRBJ2-6	CASSLPFGRWAGANVLTF	TGTGCCAGCAGCCTCCCCTTTGGACGGTGGGCTGGGGCCAACGTCCTGACTTTC
few	TRBV4-1	-	TRBJ1-2	CASSQLVPKRASYGYTF	TGCGCCAGCAGCCAATTGGTTCCGAAGAGGGCCTCCTATGGCTACACCTTC
many	TRBV7-2	TRBD2	TRBJ2-1	CASSPRTSGTTYNEQFF	TGTGCCAGCAGCCCGAGGACTAGCGGGACAACCTACAATGAGCAGTTCTTC
many	TRBV6-1	-	TRBJ1-2	CATAGGFIGYTF	TGTGCCACCGCTGGGGGGTTCATTGGCTACACCTTC
many	TRBV5-1	-	TRBJ2-3	CASAPEGWDTQYF	TGCGCCAGCGCCCCCGAGGGCTGGGATACGCAGTATTTT
once	TRBV28	-	TRBJ1-4	CASRPGNGEKLFF	TGTGCCAGCAGGCCCGGGAACGGGGAAAAACTGTTTTTT
-	TRBV5-1	TRBD2	TRBJ2-1	CASSLMAGGPYEEFF	TGCGCCAGCAGCTTGATGGCGGGAGGGCCGTATGAGGAGTTCTTC
few	TRBV18	-	TRBJ2-5	CASSPGETPQETQYF	TGTGCCAGCTCGCCCGGAGAGACCCCACAAGAGACCCAGTACTTC
few	TRBV5-6	-	TRBJ2-7	CASRPRQGPQSGFDSYEQYF	TGTGCCAGCAGGCCTCGGCAGGGACCCCAGAGCGGGTTTGACTCCTACGAGCAGTACTTC
-	TRBV7-9	-	TRBJ1-2	CASSRRNYGYTF	TGTGCCAGCAGCAGACGTAACTATGGCTACACCTTC
few	TRBV12-3/TRBV12-4	-	TRBJ1-1	CASSTTGYTEAFF	TGTGCCAGCAGTACAACAGGTTACACTGAAGCTTTCTTT
few	TRBV20-1	-	TRBJ2-7	CSLQDYTYEQYF	TGCAGTCTTCAGGACTACACCTACGAGCAGTACTTC
few	TRBV11-1	TRBD2	TRBJ2-1	CASSAATSGRTPYNEQFF	TGTGCCAGCAGCGCCGCCACTAGCGGGAGGACGCCCTACAATGAGCAGTTCTTC
few	TRBV7-9	-	TRBJ2-3	CASSLDWAPGADTQYF	TGTGCCAGCAGCTTAGATTGGGCTCCGGGCGCAGATACGCAGTATTTT
many	TRBV12-3/TRBV12-4	TRBD1	TRBJ1-2	CASIPTGTNYGYTF	TGTGCCAGCATCCCGACAGGGACGAACTATGGCTACACCTTC
-	TRBV10-3	TRBD2	TRBJ2-1	CAISESIITSGRQGEQFF	TGTGCCATCAGTGAGTCGATAATAACTAGCGGGAGGCAGGGTGAGCAGTTCTTC
few	TRBV27	-	TRBJ2-6	CASTLTRGSGANGLTF	TGTGCCAGCACCCTAACACGGGGCTCTGGGGCCAACGGCCTGACTTTC
-	TRBV5-6	-	TRBJ1-1	CASSLMTDSMNMNTEAFF	TGTGCCAGCAGCTTGATGACCGACAGTATGAATATGAACACTGAAGCTTTCTTT
few	TRBV29-1	TRBD1	TRBJ1-1	CSVVSGTGYTEAFF	TGCAGCGTTGTTTCCGGGACAGGGTACACTGAAGCTTTCTTT
few	TRBV3-1	-	TRBJ2-7	CASSVYVGVGSRQEQYF	TGTGCCAGCAGCGTCTATGTGGGCGTAGGATCAAGGCAAGAGCAGTACTTC
few	TRBV27	-	TRBJ2-3	CASSLRGGGDTQYF	TGTGCCAGCAGTTTAAGGGGTGGTGGAGATACGCAGTATTTT
-	TRBV12-3/TRBV12-4	-	TRBJ1-2	CASGGVDYGYTF	TGTGCCAGTGGGGGGGTCGACTATGGCTACACCTTC
few	TRBV6-1	TRBD2	TRBJ2-3	CASSGGGGGRFEDTQYF	TGTGCCAGCAGTGGGGGTGGGGGCGGGAGGTTTGAAGATACGCAGTATTTT
many	TRBV7-9	TRBD1	TRBJ2-7	CASSFTGGDTSYEQYF	TGTGCCAGCAGCTTTACAGGGGGAGATACTTCCTACGAGCAGTACTTC
-	TRBV7-2	-	TRBJ2-3	CASSYPLGTADMAQYF	TGTGCCAGCAGCTACCCCCTCGGGACTGCAGACATGGCGCAGTATTTT
few	TRBV20-1	TRBD1	TRBJ2-3	CSARVIRDRGNTQYF	TGCAGTGCTAGGGTCATCCGGGACAGAGGGAATACGCAGTATTTT
-	TRBV5-1	-	TRBJ2-3	CASSSGLPDTQYF	TGCGCCAGCAGCTCGGGCCTCCCTGATACGCAGTATTTT
many	TRBV5-1	TRBD1	TRBJ2-7	CASSLYGQGYEQYF	TGCGCCAGCAGCTTGTACGGACAGGGGTACGAGCAGTACTTC
few	TRBV20-1	TRBD2	TRBJ2-3	CSAGRASGAPGTQYF	TGCAGTGCAGGCCGGGCTAGCGGGGCCCCCGGTACGCAGTATTTT
-	TRBV7-2	-	TRBJ2-5	CASSYPAETQYF	TGTGCCAGCAGCTACCCCGCAGAGACCCAGTACTTC
many	TRBV5-1	-	TRBJ2-1	CASSSDSAGYKQFF	TGCGCCAGCAGCTCGGACAGCGCAGGGTACAAGCAGTTCTTC
many	TRBV20-1	-	TRBJ1-5	CSAKQAGQPQHF	TGCAGTGCTAAACAGGCGGGTCAGCCCCAGCATTTT
few	TRBV3-1	-	TRBJ2-1	CASSQGGNSYNEQFF	TGTGCCAGCAGCCAAGGAGGAAACTCCTACAATGAGCAGTTCTTC
many	TRBV11-2	-	TRBJ1-2	CASSGDRAWGYTF	TGTGCCAGCTCAGGGGACCGGGCTTGGGGCTACACCTTC
many	TRBV27	-	TRBJ2-3	CASSLFSRGGTDTQYF	TGTGCCAGCAGTTTATTCTCCAGGGGAGGCACAGATACGCAGTATTTT
-	TRBV7-2	-	TRBJ2-7	CASSLELLADYEQYF	TGTGCCAGCAGCTTGGAGCTTCTGGCCGATTACGAGCAGTACTTC
few	TRBV6-5	TRBD1	TRBJ1-2	CASSTQQGGANYGYTF	TGTGCCAGCAGTACTCAACAGGGGGGAGCTAACTATGGCTACACCTTC
-	TRBV7-2	TRBD2	TRBJ2-3	CASRNFGLAHDTQYF	TGTGCCAGCAGGAACTTTGGACTAGCTCACGATACGCAGTATTTT
few	TRBV7-2	TRBD2	TRBJ2-7	CASRLGGLVTEQYF	TGTGCCAGCAGATTAGGAGGACTAGTGACCGAGCAGTACTTC
-	TRBV7-9	-	TRBJ1-1	CAPSLSSNTEAFF	TGTGCCCCCTCCCTCTCTAGTAACACTGAAGCTTTCTTT
-	TRBV11-2	-	TRBJ2-3	CASSLEAGTIISTDTQYF	TGTGCCAGCAGCTTAGAAGCCGGGACAATTATTAGCACAGATACGCAGTATTTT
-	TRBV27	TRBD1	TRBJ2-7	CASSLGWDRDDEQYF	TGTGCCAGCAGTTTAGGGTGGGACAGGGACGACGAGCAGTACTTC
few	TRBV3-1	TRBD2	TRBJ2-1	CASSQEFLAGGSNEQFF	TGTGCCAGCAGCCAAGAATTCCTAGCGGGAGGAAGTAATGAGCAGTTCTTC